The clone carrying this T cell receptor (beta chain) was detected only a few times. Its target is not known. This specimen belongs to a study of T-cell memory formation after mild COVID-19. Study-wide context: Most TCR clusters belonged to a single donor. The study's findings and limits: Pre-infection memory held some responding clones, suggesting pre-existing cross-reactive T cells responded.

CDR3 length: 14 residues. Germline CDR1 reads SGDLS; CDR2 reads YYNGEE. V lost 3 bases, J lost 13 bases, and 12 bases stayed unmatched. The TCR alpha and TCR beta cDNA libraries, bearing sample barcodes and UMIs, were generated by 5'RACE using constant-segment primers. TCRdb reprocessed the 5' RACE reads with MiXCR, giving one entry per CDR3 protein. Of fewer than 150,000 distinct CDR3 sequences listed, roughly 20% are singletons. The chain is built from TRBV9 and TRBJ2-4, with 8 bases that match TRBD1. This sequence originates from a man between 18 and 35 years old who had mild COVID-19 (a few samples of this study predate the infection). Cell type and time point are not known. The sample consisted of PBMCs or a T cell subset sorted from them (not recorded which). CDR3 nucleotide sequence: TGTGCCAGCAGCGAGGGGGACAGGCACACGGAACAGTACTTC. Residues: CASSEGDRHTEQYF.